This entry describes one T cell receptor beta chain. The sample comes from a study of blood T cell repertoires in COVID-19. On the study more broadly: The United States, Italy and Spain provided the acute and convalescent COVID-19 samples.

Study processing details: Scientists estimated how many nucleated cells there were by amplifying reference gene primers. Here immunoSEQ multiplex PCR was the method, and the copy in TCRdb shows in-frame clones only, minus some. V, J and clone size are those of that table, while D and trimming were read from the DNA. The sample lists 110,000 to 150,000 clones, roughly 80% occurring once. The CDR3 has 16 residues. Germline loops: CDR1 MNHNY, CDR2 SVGAGI (reference sequence). Trimming removed 5 bases from V and 4 bases from J, with 20 bases in between. Sequencing input: peripheral blood. This sequence joins TRBV6-6 and TRBJ2-5; possibly TRBD2 for D (6 bases). This sequence was found in a man aged 65 to 85 who had recovered from COVID-19. CDR3 sequence: CASSRGGTGLGETQYF. In nucleotides, the CDR3 is TGTGCCAGCAGTCGAGGAGGGACCGGCCTGGGAGAGACCCAGTACTTC.